Given below is one T cell receptor beta chain in context. The data were obtained in a study of blood T cell repertoires in COVID-19. Overall study context: T cells, B-cell-depleted T cells, or PBMCs provided the cDNA or gDNA that served as material.

V lost 3 bases to trimming and J lost 0 bases; unmatched junction nucleotides: 11. Per the germline V gene, CDR1 is SGDLS and CDR2 is YYNGEE. The CDR3 has 19 residues. Study processing details: Using reference gene primer amplification, nucleated cell counts were estimated. Measured with immunoSEQ multiplex PCR; TCRdb has only the in-frame clones, and not every one. For V, J and clone size, that table is used; D and trimming come from the DNA. This sample has 90,000 or so clones; 80% to 90% occur once, and the top ten carry under 1.2%. The material sequenced was peripheral blood. J is TRBJ2-6 and V is TRBV9, with 8 bases matching TRBD1. This receptor was taken from a human donor in a cohort sampled during active COVID-19. The CDR3 is CASSGWGQARVSGANVLTF. CDR3 nucleotides: TGTGCCAGCAGCGGGTGGGGACAGGCAAGGGTCTCTGGGGCCAACGTCCTGACTTTC.